What follows are 28 T cell receptor beta chains derived from one specimen sequenced in a study of cytomegalovirus exposure and HLA in healthy donors. Primers included in the PCR were 60 Vbeta and 13 Jbeta primers. Profiled with immunoSEQ multiplex PCR; TCRdb holds only in-frame clones, not every one. The sample gives around 130,000 clones, over 75% of which show up once; 1.5% to 2% is in the top ten. Sequenced sample: PBMCs. All receptors come from a man aged 40-49 years in good health and CMV-seronegative.

This rearrangement joins TRBV6-5 to TRBJ1-6; no clear D. Trimming shortened V by 2 bases and J by 2 bases, and 10 bases separated the two germline ends. The CDR3 has 16 amino acids. Germline loops: CDR1 MNHEY, CDR2 SVGAGI. Here the CDR3 DNA reads TGTGCCAGCAGTTACCCGAGGGAAACCTATAATTCACCCCTCCACTTT. Its translation: CASSYPRETYNSPLHF.

Worth noting for this clone: The sample contains more than one DNA sequence encoding this CDR3. The chain has TRBV7-6 and TRBJ1-3; 7 positions agree with TRBD1. CDR1 and CDR2 (germline): SGHVS, FNYEAQ. J gave up 0 bases and V 1 base, and 3 bases lay outside the gene matches. This CDR3 spans 16 amino acids. CDR3 coding DNA: TGTGCCAGCAGCTTAGGACAGGGCAGCTCTGGAAACACCATATATTTT. Its translation is CASSLGQGSSGNTIYF.

This chain connects TRBV11-3 to TRBJ2-1; no reliable D call. Germline V gene lookup returns CDR1 SGHNT and CDR2 YENEEA. This CDR3 has 13 amino acids. V was clipped by 1 base and J by 9 bases, with 10 bases between them. CDR3 residues: CASSLVGKPEQFF. The CDR3 coding sequence is TGTGCCAGCAGCTTAGTGGGCAAACCTGAGCAGTTCTTC.

The V gene is TRBV7-6, the J gene TRBJ1-4; 11 bases are a match to TRBD1. The CDR3 spans 16 residues. CDR1 is SGHVS, CDR2 FNYEAQ, per germline. After removal of 5 bases from V and 0 bases from J, the junction contained 2 bases not matched to a gene. CDR3 coding DNA: TGTGCCAGCAGCCCGGGACAGGGGGCAACTAATGAAAAACTGTTTTTT. Its translation: CASSPGQGATNEKLFF.

J is TRBJ2-1 and V is TRBV28; 8 positions match TRBD2. CDR3 size: 12 residues. V shed 10 bases and J 9 bases; nucleotides not matched to a gene: 8. Germline CDR1 is MDHEN and CDR2 is SYDVKM. CDR3 DNA sequence: TGTGCCAACAGCGGGAGTTATGGTGAGCAGTTCTTC. Translated, it gives CANSGSYGEQFF.

The chain has TRBV4-3 and TRBJ1-1, with 7 bases fitting TRBD1. The germline V gene has CDR1 LGHNA and CDR2 YSLEER. The CDR3 covers 17 residues. Trimming at V came to 3 bases and at J to 4 bases, leaving 14 bases not matched to a gene. CDR3 amino acids: CASSQSTGSGGRTEAFF. DNA of the CDR3: TGCGCCAGCAGCCAGTCAACGGGATCAGGGGGACGCACTGAAGCTTTCTTT.

The genes are TRBV5-1 and TRBJ1-5; D is possibly TRBD1 (5 bases). The CDR3 has 16 residues. The V gene lost 4 bases and the J gene lost 0 bases, with 14 bases spanning the gap. Germline V CDR1 and CDR2: SGHRS, YFSETQ. The chain's CDR3 is CASSGRVFNSNQPQHF. DNA of the CDR3: TGCGCCAGCAGCGGCAGGGTATTCAATAGCAATCAGCCCCAGCATTTT.

V usage is TRBV7-9 and J usage is TRBJ1-6; possible D gene TRBD1, 5 bases. V lost 5 bases and J lost 6, with 17 bases in between. The CDR3 is 16 residues long. Per germline, CDR1 SEHNR and CDR2 FQNEAQ (reference sequence). The CDR3 sequence: CASSDKGEGFNSPLHF. As DNA, the CDR3 is TGTGCCAGCAGCGATAAAGGGGAGGGGTTTAATTCACCCCTCCACTTT.

For this clone: A read error may produce the germline difference seen at one junction end. The rearrangement links TRBV30 to TRBJ1-2; 9 bases align to TRBD1. This CDR3 comprises 13 residues. Germline V gene sequence: CDR1 GTSNPN, CDR2 SVGIG (reference sequence). CDR3 sequence: CVWSFTGGHGYTF. The CDR3 bases are TGTGTCTGGAGTTTTACAGGGGGCCATGGCTACACCTTC.

The chain employs TRBV6-5 and TRBJ1-1; TRBD1 agrees at 7 bases. With V trimmed by 6 bases and J by 4 bases, 8 bases remained unmatched. CDR1 and CDR2 from the germline V gene are MNHEY and SVGAGI. The CDR3 loop spans 14 amino acids. The CDR3 DNA is TGTGCCAGCAGCTTATTTCAGGGGGGCACTGAAGCTTTCTTT. Protein sequence: CASSLFQGGTEAFF.

The chain couples TRBV4-1 to TRBJ2-3; TRBD1 matches at 11 bases. The J segment lost 5 bases and the V segment lost 4 bases, leaving 11 bases of the junction unmatched. Germline assignment: CDR1 MGHRA and CDR2 YSYEKL. The CDR3 has 17 residues. CDR3 sequence: CASSPLWTGGRGDTQYF. The CDR3 coding sequence is TGCGCCAGCAGCCCACTTTGGACAGGGGGCAGGGGAGATACGCAGTATTTT.

This clone was detected once. V usage is TRBV6-5 and J usage is TRBJ2-3; D possibly corresponds to TRBD1 (6 bases). Germline V gives CDR1 MNHEY, CDR2 SVGAGI. The CDR3 totals 16 residues. V was clipped by 2 bases and J by 1 base, with 13 bases between them. For the CDR3, the DNA is TGTGCCAGCAGTTACATGGGGGCCGTGGGCACAGATACGCAGTATTTT. Translation gives CASSYMGAVGTDTQYF.

For the CDR3, the DNA is TGCGCCAGCAGCCAAGAGCCTGGACAGACCTCCTATGGCTACACCTTC. It encodes CASSQEPGQTSYGYTF. The V call is TRBV4-3, the J call TRBJ1-2, with D possibly matching TRBD1 (6 bases). This CDR3 region has 16 residues. V was trimmed by 0 bases and J by 4 bases, leaving 15 bases between them. The germline CDR1 and CDR2 sequences are LGHNA and YSLEER.

This clone was picked up a small number of times. The chain joins TRBV9 to TRBJ1-2, with 11 bases lining up with TRBD1. This CDR3 has 15 residues. Germline V gene data show CDR1 as SGDLS and CDR2 as YYNGEE. The trim removed 4 bases at V and 7 bases at J, leaving 9 bases unmatched. CDR3 sequence: CASSRIGTGGSGYTF. CDR3 DNA: TGTGCCAGCAGCAGGATCGGGACAGGGGGGAGTGGCTACACCTTC.

The rearrangement joins TRBV19 to TRBJ2-7; D perhaps matches TRBD2 (6 bases). CDR1 is LNHDA and CDR2 is SQIVND in the germline V gene (reference sequence). V was cut by 3 bases and J by 4 bases, with 16 bases left in between. CDR3 size: 15 residues. The CDR3 reads CASSIGLSGGYEQYF. The CDR3, as DNA: TGTGCCAGTAGTATCGGACTAAGCGGTGGGTACGAGCAGTACTTC.

This clone was recorded a few times. The J gene is TRBJ2-1, the V gene TRBV29-1; 9 bases align to TRBD1. Germline CDR1 SQVTM, CDR2 ANQGSEA. J was trimmed by 0 bases and V by 5 bases; bases with no gene match: 5. The length of the CDR3 is 15 residues. CDR3 DNA sequence: TGCAGCGTTACAGGGACAGGGAACTCCTACAATGAGCAGTTCTTC. It translates to CSVTGTGNSYNEQFF.

The chain has TRBV30 and TRBJ2-3; TRBD2 aligns across 10 bases. The V gene end was trimmed by 6 bases and the J gene end by 4 bases; junction bases not matched to a gene: 4. The CDR3 sequence is 13 residues long. Germline CDR1 GTSNPN, CDR2 SVGIG (reference sequence). The chain's CDR3 is CACERGGADTQYF. The CDR3 DNA sequence: TGTGCCTGTGAGCGGGGGGGGGCAGATACGCAGTATTTT.

This chain connects TRBV19 to TRBJ2-7; D may be TRBD2 (6 bases). CDR3 length: 12 residues. CDR1 is LNHDA, CDR2 SQIVND, per germline (reference sequence). The V end lost 8 bases, the J end lost 2 bases, and 10 bases lay between the germline ends. CDR3 coding DNA: TGTGCCAGTGGTGCGGGACCCTACGAGCAGTACTTC. Its protein product is CASGAGPYEQYF.

The V call is TRBV15, the J call TRBJ1-1; D is uncertain. In germline, CDR1 is LNHNV, CDR2 YYDKDF (reference sequence). The CDR3 runs 12 residues. The V end was cut by 4 bases, the J end by 5 bases, with 8 bases between. The DNA of the CDR3 is TGTGCCACCAGCACACGGAGGACTGAAGCTTTCTTT. Amino acids: CATSTRRTEAFF. Looking up the rest from reference TRBV15 and TRBJ1-1 gives the full variable domain: DAMVIQNPRYQVTQFGKPVTLSCSQTLNHNVMYWYQQKSSQAPKLLFHYYDKDFNNEADTPDNFQSRRPNTSFCFLDIRSPGLGDTAMYLCATSTRRTEAFFGQGTRLTVV.

The chain joins TRBV10-3 to TRBJ2-1; D not resolved. V dropped 2 bases and J dropped 8 bases, with 10 bases sitting between them. Germline CDR1 and CDR2: ENHRY and SYGVKD. There are 13 residues in the CDR3. The CDR3 region has the DNA TGTGCCATCAGTGAGACCTTAGTAGATGAGCAGTTCTTC. The encoded protein is CAISETLVDEQFF.

The CDR3 reads CASSPRLAGGQETQYF. CDR3 nucleotide sequence: TGTGCCAGCAGCCCTCGACTAGCGGGAGGGCAAGAGACCCAGTACTTC. The gene calls are TRBV9 and TRBJ2-5, with 14 bases that match TRBD2. With V trimmed by 4 bases and J by 2 bases, 4 bases remained unmatched. The CDR3 runs to 16 residues. In germline, CDR1 is SGDLS, CDR2 YYNGEE. Full variable domain (outside the CDR3, taken from reference TRBV9 and TRBJ2-5): DSGVTQTPKHLITATGQRVTLRCSPRSGDLSVYWYQQSLDQGLQFLIQYYNGEERAKGNILERFSAQQFPDLHSELNLSSLELGDSALYFCASSPRLAGGQETQYFGPGTRLLVL.

The chain couples TRBV7-9 to TRBJ1-1; 8 positions agree with TRBD1. CDR3 length equals 14 residues. The germline CDR1 and CDR2 sequences are SEHNR and FQNEAQ (reference sequence). The trim removed 0 bases at V and 5 bases at J, leaving 2 bases unmatched. DNA for the CDR3: TGTGCCAGCAGCTTAGCACAGGGGGGGACTGAAGCTTTCTTT. Translating it yields CASSLAQGGTEAFF.

V and J are TRBV6-5 and TRBJ1-2; D gene ambiguous. V dropped 2 bases and J dropped 3 bases, with 10 bases sitting between them. The germline V gene has CDR1 MNHEY and CDR2 SVGAGI. CDR3 length equals 14 residues. CDR3 DNA sequence: TGTGCCAGCAGTTACGCTCGGGGAGACTATGGCTACACCTTC. Translating it yields CASSYARGDYGYTF.

Only one count was recorded for this clone. The chain joins TRBV9 to TRBJ2-1; TRBD2 agrees at 12 bases. The V gene's germline CDR1 is SGDLS and CDR2 YYNGEE. Trimming cost V 1 base and J 5 bases; bases outside gene matches: 4. This CDR3 spans 16 amino acids. The CDR3, as DNA: TGTGCCAGCAGCGTATACGCTAGCGGGAGGGACAATGAGCAGTTCTTC. This codes for CASSVYASGRDNEQFF.

The CDR3 nucleotides are TGTGCCAGCAGTTCCCGACTAGCGGGAGGGTACGAGCAGTACTTC. This gives the protein CASSSRLAGGYEQYF. V is TRBV27 and J is TRBJ2-7; 14 positions match TRBD2. CDR3 length: 15 amino acids. Germline CDR1 reads MNHEY; CDR2 reads SMNVEV (reference sequence). V dropped 4 bases and J dropped 4; count of bases not matched to a gene: 3.

This chain links TRBV6-1 with TRBJ1-2; D remains ambiguous. Germline V gene sequence: CDR1 MNHNS, CDR2 SASEGT. The V and J ends lost 8 bases and 6 bases respectively, with 10 bases between them. This CDR3 comprises 11 residues. CDR3 region: CASPERDGYTF. The CDR3 bases are TGTGCCAGCCCGGAACGGGATGGCTACACCTTC.

CDR3 in DNA: TGTGCCAGCTCACCACTCGGGATTCCCGACACTGAAGCTTTCTTT. The encoded protein is CASSPLGIPDTEAFF. This chain uses TRBV18 with TRBJ1-1; D is unclear. The V end lost 1 base, the J end lost 3 bases, and 12 bases lay between the germline ends. Germline loops: CDR1 KGHSH, CDR2 LQKENI. CDR3 length: 15 amino acids.

The chain combines TRBV7-2 with TRBJ1-1; D might be TRBD1 (6 bases). The V gene's germline CDR1 is SGHTA and CDR2 FQGNSA. Trimming removed 6 bases from V and 1 base from J, with 12 bases in between. CDR3 size: 14 residues. This chain's CDR3 is CASSSGVANTEAFF. The CDR3 DNA follows: TGTGCCAGCAGTTCAGGGGTGGCGAACACTGAAGCTTTCTTT.